Listed below are T cell receptor beta chains from one sample, sequenced in a study of blood T cell repertoires in COVID-19. Sequencing used immunoSEQ multiplex PCR; TCRdb keeps in-frame clones, though not all of them. The sample consists of a few hundred thousand clones, nearly 90% of them appearing once. The sample taken for sequencing was PBMCs or T cells enriched from blood (not recorded which). The receptors stem from a woman in her 50s who had been exposed to COVID-19. Both conserved end residues are part of each CDR3. The D gene is left open where the match is weak. Size is stated for part of the rows, as once, few or many counts, or as a class when the clone is expanded.

TRBD1 TRBJ2-3 TRBV23-1 once CASSQSRTGKVSGTDTQYF TGCGCCAGCAGTCAATCTAGGACAGGAAAAGTATCTGGCACAGATACGCAGTATTTT
NA TRBJ2-1 TRBV6-5 once CASSQPGQDYNEQFF TGTGCCAGCAGCCAGCCGGGACAAGATTACAATGAGCAGTTCTTC
NA TRBJ2-2 TRBV6-1 NA CASSEDPRRGGELFF TGTGCCAGCAGTGAAGACCCACGTAGGGGCGGGGAGCTGTTTTTT
TRBD1 TRBJ1-2 TRBV28 once CASSVATGDGYTF TGTGCCAGCAGTGTAGCCACAGGGGATGGCTACACCTTC
NA TRBJ2-5 TRBV19 NA CASRGGVQETQYF TGTGCCAGTAGAGGGGGGGTTCAAGAGACCCAGTACTTC
NA TRBJ2-5 TRBV3-1/TRBV3-2 once CASSSEETQYF TGTGCCAGCAGCTCAGAAGAGACCCAGTACTTC
TRBD2 TRBJ2-7 TRBV3-1/TRBV3-2 NA CASSQEPRTSGGDFF TGTGCCAGCAGCCAAGAGCCTAGGACTAGCGGGGGGGACTTCTTC
TRBD2 TRBJ2-5 TRBV3-1/TRBV3-2 NA CASSPRLAVETQYF TGTGCCAGCAGCCCCCGACTAGCGGTAGAGACCCAGTACTTC
TRBD1 TRBJ2-2 TRBV5-1 NA CASSDRTGNTGELFF TGCGCCAGCAGCGACAGGACAGGGAACACCGGGGAGCTGTTTTTT
NA TRBJ2-5 TRBV24-1 NA CATSDSGVLGETQYF TGTGCCACCAGTGATTCAGGGGTTCTAGGGGAGACCCAGTACTTC
TRBD2 TRBJ2-7 TRBV3-1/TRBV3-2 NA CASAKLREAGEQYF TGTGCCAGCGCCAAACTCCGGGAAGCGGGGGAGCAGTACTTC
NA TRBJ1-4 TRBV15 NA CATSRGPEEKLFF TGTGCCACCAGCAGAGGGCCCGAAGAAAAACTGTTTTTT
NA TRBJ1-5 TRBV28 NA CASRRSVSGLAQPQHF TGTGCCAGCAGACGCAGTGTCTCAGGGCTGGCTCAGCCCCAGCATTTT
NA TRBJ1-2 TRBV28 NA CASSLVEINYGYTF TGTGCCAGCAGTTTAGTGGAGATTAACTATGGCTACACCTTC
NA TRBJ2-5 TRBV5-1 NA CASSTMGAYQYF TGCGCCAGCAGCACAATGGGGGCCTACCAGTACTTC
NA TRBJ1-5 TRBV19 NA CASSFPGENSNQPQHF TGTGCCAGTAGTTTCCCAGGGGAGAATAGCAATCAGCCCCAGCATTTT
TRBD1 TRBJ2-7 TRBV6-1 NA CASSERPGTARDYEQYF TGTGCCAGCAGTGAGAGACCCGGGACAGCTAGGGATTACGAGCAGTACTTC
TRBD1 TRBJ1-1 TRBV18 NA CASSSQQGKGQGAEAFF TGTGCCAGCTCATCACAACAGGGGAAAGGTCAAGGAGCTGAAGCTTTCTTT
TRBD1 TRBJ1-1 TRBV18 NA CASSPPSAGDRAFF TGTGCCAGCTCACCACCGTCGGCAGGGGACAGAGCTTTCTTT
NA TRBJ2-3 TRBV9 NA CASSADTRHTQYF TGTGCCAGCAGCGCGGACACCCGTCATACGCAGTATTTT
NA TRBJ1-6 TRBV5-1 NA CASSFAGTSPLHF TGCGCCAGCAGCTTCGCGGGTACTTCACCCCTCCACTTT
TRBD1 TRBJ1-1 TRBV30 once CAWSPQTGAGTEAFF TGTGCCTGGAGCCCCCAAACAGGGGCGGGCACTGAAGCTTTCTTT
NA TRBJ1-5 TRBV18 few CASSPSITTGYNQPQHF TGTGCCAGCTCACCGTCAATAACGACGGGTTACAATCAGCCCCAGCATTTT
NA TRBJ1-1 TRBV19 NA CASSIVGGAGKSEAFF TGTGCCAGTAGTATTGTTGGGGGGGCTGGAAAATCTGAAGCTTTCTTT
TRBD1 TRBJ1-1 TRBV27 few CASSFRGPMNTEAFF TGTGCCAGCAGTTTTAGGGGGCCGATGAACACTGAAGCTTTCTTT
TRBD2 TRBJ2-5 TRBV28 NA CASTPGRGVVETQYF TGTGCCAGCACCCCCGGACGGGGGGTGGTGGAGACCCAGTACTTC
NA TRBJ1-1 TRBV4-1 NA CASSQEVRLNTEAFF TGCGCCAGCAGCCAAGAGGTCAGGCTGAACACTGAAGCTTTCTTT
NA TRBJ1-2 TRBV4-1 NA CASSPQSNYGYTF TGCGCCAGCAGCCCACAGAGTAACTATGGCTACACCTTC
NA TRBJ2-7 TRBV4-1 NA CASSPLGQSYSYEQYF TGCGCCAGCAGCCCCCTGGGACAATCCTACTCCTACGAGCAGTACTTC
NA TRBJ2-2 TRBV5-1 NA CASSSDFTGELFF TGCGCCAGCAGCTCGGACTTCACCGGGGAGCTGTTTTTT
NA TRBJ2-1 TRBV3-1/TRBV3-2 NA CASSPTGDRYNEQFF TGTGCCAGCAGCCCAACGGGGGACCGCTACAATGAGCAGTTCTTC
NA TRBJ2-5 TRBV28 NA CASSRGETQYF TGTGCCAGCAGTCGGGGGGAGACCCAGTACTTC
TRBD2 TRBJ2-3 TRBV4-2 NA CASSPPGLAGAESTDTQYF TGTGCCAGCAGCCCGCCGGGACTAGCGGGGGCCGAAAGCACAGATACGCAGTATTTT
TRBD2 TRBJ2-3 TRBV7-9 NA CASSLTSGETDTQYF TGTGCCAGCAGCTTAACTAGCGGGGAGACGGATACGCAGTATTTT
NA TRBJ2-1 TRBV11-2 NA CASSPASGLNNEQFF TGTGCCAGCAGCCCCGCGAGCGGCCTAAACAATGAGCAGTTCTTC
NA TRBJ2-7 TRBV20-1 NA CSASSEGSYEQYF TGCAGTGCTAGTTCTGAGGGTTCCTACGAGCAGTACTTC
TRBD1 TRBJ1-1 TRBV5-1 NA CASSPGQGSATEAFF TGCGCCAGCAGCCCCGGACAGGGTTCGGCCACTGAAGCTTTCTTT
NA TRBJ1-1 TRBV6-1 NA CASSDRTDWGTEAFF TGTGCCAGCAGTGACAGGACGGACTGGGGAACTGAAGCTTTCTTT
TRBD1 TRBJ2-7 TRBV19 NA CASSIETGGTYEQYF TGTGCCAGTAGTATTGAGACAGGGGGAACCTACGAGCAGTACTTC
NA TRBJ1-1 TRBV14 NA CASSRVGGGQGTEAFF TGTGCCAGCAGCCGGGTAGGGGGTGGACAAGGCACTGAAGCTTTCTTT
NA TRBJ1-2 TRBV19 NA CASSNRDRTFGYTF TGTGCCAGTAGTAACCGAGACAGGACGTTTGGCTACACCTTC
NA TRBJ1-6 TRBV3-1/TRBV3-2 NA CASGLPGNSPLHF TGTGCCAGCGGCCTCCCAGGGAATTCACCCCTCCACTTT
NA TRBJ1-5 TRBV28 once CASSLVTPRGMGQPQHF TGTGCCAGCAGTTTAGTTACCCCCAGGGGAATGGGCCAGCCCCAGCATTTT
TRBD2 TRBJ2-7 TRBV19 NA CASRETSGGVYEQYF TGTGCCAGTAGAGAGACTAGCGGGGGTGTATACGAGCAGTACTTC
NA TRBJ2-5 TRBV4-2 NA CASSQDGVQLPETQYF TGTGCCAGCAGCCAAGATGGTGTACAGCTGCCGGAGACCCAGTACTTC
TRBD1 TRBJ1-6 TRBV3-1/TRBV3-2 once CASSSQGAAYNSPLHF TGTGCCAGCAGTTCACAGGGGGCAGCCTATAATTCACCCCTCCACTTT
TRBD1 TRBJ1-5 TRBV2 NA CASSLRTGGNQPQHF TGTGCCAGCAGTCTAAGGACAGGGGGAAATCAGCCCCAGCATTTT
NA TRBJ2-1 TRBV7-9 few CASSFPGGLEQFF TGTGCCAGCAGCTTCCCCGGGGGGCTTGAGCAGTTCTTC
TRBD1 TRBJ2-3 TRBV3-1/TRBV3-2 NA CASSQGQGDTQYF TGTGCCAGCAGCCAAGGACAGGGGGATACGCAGTATTTT
NA TRBJ1-2 TRBV19 once CASSIRANYGYTF TGTGCCAGTAGTATTCGAGCTAACTATGGCTACACCTTC
NA TRBJ1-2 TRBV6-1 NA CASSEAGGGSYTF TGTGCCAGCAGTGAAGCTGGGGGGGGTAGCTACACCTTC
TRBD1 TRBJ2-1 TRBV19 NA CASSLIRDRNYNEQFF TGTGCCAGTAGTCTCATCCGGGACAGGAACTACAATGAGCAGTTCTTC
NA TRBJ1-2 TRBV14 once CASSQWVGADYGYTF TGTGCCAGCAGCCAATGGGTGGGGGCTGACTATGGCTACACCTTC
NA TRBJ1-2 TRBV10-1 few CASSNRAGTF TGCGCCAGCAGCAACAGGGCCGGCACCTTC
TRBD1 TRBJ1-5 TRBV19 NA CASTETGTGGVQPQHF TGTGCCAGTACGGAGACCGGGACAGGGGGAGTCCAGCCCCAGCATTTT
NA TRBJ2-7 TRBV4-1 few CASSQEPGKGYEQYF TGCGCCAGCAGCCAAGAGCCCGGTAAGGGGTACGAGCAGTACTTC
TRBD1 TRBJ2-7 TRBV27 NA CASSGGPGGIYEQYF TGTGCCAGCAGCGGGGGTCCAGGGGGCATTTACGAGCAGTACTTC
NA TRBJ2-5 TRBV6-1 NA CASSESARAETQYF TGTGCCAGCAGTGAATCGGCCAGGGCGGAGACCCAGTACTTC
NA TRBJ1-2 TRBV3-1/TRBV3-2 NA CASSESWEAYGYTF TGTGCCAGCAGCGAAAGTTGGGAGGCCTATGGCTACACCTTC
NA TRBJ1-6 TRBV7-9 NA CASSISTGTRNSPLHF TGTGCCAGCAGCATATCAACCGGGACAAGGAATTCACCCCTCCACTTT